This TCR beta chain derives from a study of CD8+CD57+ T cells in acquired aplastic anemia. Study-wide points: The CD8+ Simpson's diversity of patients and controls was not significantly different.

The template used for profiling TCR beta VDJ and CDR3 was genomic DNA. TCRdb re-called the reads with MiXCR, one entry per CDR3 protein. The sample contains about 40,000 distinct CDR3 sequences, 55% to 80% of which appear only once. On this clonotype: Antigen unknown.

This TCR was sampled from a human donor in good health, serving as a control. The sample taken for sequencing was sorted CD4+, CD8+, or CD8+CD57+ T cells (not recorded which) from PBMCs.

DNA for the CDR3: TGCAGTGCTAGAGGCGGAGACCCTTACAATGAGCAGTTCTTC. This encodes CSARGGDPYNEQFF. V usage is TRBV20-1 and J usage is TRBJ2-1; D gene unclear. The CDR3 spans 14 residues. Germline values: CDR1 DFQATT, CDR2 SNEGSKA (reference sequence). With 1 base removed from V and 4 bases from J, the gap between germline ends came to 11 bases.